This TCR beta chain emerged from a study of B cell selection in AIRE deficiency. General observations from the study: Only approximately 9.2% of about 3,500 shared Treg sequences were patient-specific; around 33% healthy-specific.

Regulatory T cells were sorted as CD4+CD25hiCD127low/negative cells. Comments on this clone: Its cognate antigen is unknown.

Per the original methods: Patients' Tregs yielded some 56,000 distinct TCRbeta sequences; donors' roughly 1x10^5. Libraries were prepared by immunoSEQ multiplex PCR; TCRdb keeps only in-frame clonotypes and omits some of them. V and J calls and clone size are as listed in that table; D and trimming were resolved from the DNA. Among 12,000 to 15,000 clones listed, about 93% were seen once. The J segment lost 4 bases and the V segment lost 4 bases, leaving 6 bases of the junction unmatched. This CDR3 has 16 amino acids. The chain employs TRBV5-3 and TRBJ2-5; TRBD2 agrees at 14 bases. TRBV5-3 is labeled an ORF, and its function is uncertain. This TCR was recovered from a human donor with AIRE deficiency. The sequencing input was Tregs sorted from PBMCs. The CDR3 bases are TGTGCCAGAAGCCCCGGGACTAGCGGGAGAGGAGAGACCCAGTACTTC. It yields the protein CARSPGTSGRGETQYF.